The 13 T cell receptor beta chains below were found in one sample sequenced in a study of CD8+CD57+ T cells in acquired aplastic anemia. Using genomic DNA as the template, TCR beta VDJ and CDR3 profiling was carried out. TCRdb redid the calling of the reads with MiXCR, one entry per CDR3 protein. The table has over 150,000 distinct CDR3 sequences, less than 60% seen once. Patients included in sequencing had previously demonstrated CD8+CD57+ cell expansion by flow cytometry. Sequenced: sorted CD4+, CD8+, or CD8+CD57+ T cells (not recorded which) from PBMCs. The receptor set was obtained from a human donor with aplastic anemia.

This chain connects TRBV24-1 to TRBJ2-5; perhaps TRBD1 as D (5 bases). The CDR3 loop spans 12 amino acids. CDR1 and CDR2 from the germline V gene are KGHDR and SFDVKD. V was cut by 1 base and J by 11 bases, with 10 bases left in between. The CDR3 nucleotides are TGTGCCACCAGTGATTTAGCCGGACAACAGTACTTC. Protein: CATSDLAGQQYF.

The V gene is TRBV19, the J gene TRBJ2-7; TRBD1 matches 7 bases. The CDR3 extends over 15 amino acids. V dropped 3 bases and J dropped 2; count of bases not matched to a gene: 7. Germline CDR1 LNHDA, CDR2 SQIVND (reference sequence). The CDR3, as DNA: TGTGCCAGTAGTATCACAGGGGACAAAGCCTACGAGCAGTACTTC. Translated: CASSITGDKAYEQYF.

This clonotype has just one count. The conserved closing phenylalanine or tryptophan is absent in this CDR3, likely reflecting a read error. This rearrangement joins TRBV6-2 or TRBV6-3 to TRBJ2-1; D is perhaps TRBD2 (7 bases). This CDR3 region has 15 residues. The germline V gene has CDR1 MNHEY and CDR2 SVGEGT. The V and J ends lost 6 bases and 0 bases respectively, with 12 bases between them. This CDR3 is CASSQGRGSYNEQFL. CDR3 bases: TGTGCCAGCAGCCAGGGGAGGGGCTCCTACAATGAGCAGTTCCTC.

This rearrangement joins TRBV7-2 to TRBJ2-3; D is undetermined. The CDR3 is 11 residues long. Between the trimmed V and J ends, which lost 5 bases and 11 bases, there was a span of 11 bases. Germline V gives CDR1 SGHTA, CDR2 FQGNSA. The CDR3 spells CASSIRSRQYF. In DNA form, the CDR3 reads TGTGCCAGCAGCATTAGATCTCGGCAGTATTTT.

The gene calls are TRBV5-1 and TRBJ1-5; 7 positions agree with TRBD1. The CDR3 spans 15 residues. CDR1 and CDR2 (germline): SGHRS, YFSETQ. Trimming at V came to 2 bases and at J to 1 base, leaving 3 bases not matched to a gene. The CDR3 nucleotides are TGCGCCAGCAGCTTTACAGGGGAGAGCAATCAGCCCCAGCATTTT. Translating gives CASSFTGESNQPQHF.

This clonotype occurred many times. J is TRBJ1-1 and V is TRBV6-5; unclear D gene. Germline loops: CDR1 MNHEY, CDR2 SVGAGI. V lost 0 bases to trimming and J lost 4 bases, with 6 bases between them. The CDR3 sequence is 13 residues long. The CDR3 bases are TGTGCCAGCAGTTACTCGTGGGGCACTGAAGCTTTCTTT. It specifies CASSYSWGTEAFF.

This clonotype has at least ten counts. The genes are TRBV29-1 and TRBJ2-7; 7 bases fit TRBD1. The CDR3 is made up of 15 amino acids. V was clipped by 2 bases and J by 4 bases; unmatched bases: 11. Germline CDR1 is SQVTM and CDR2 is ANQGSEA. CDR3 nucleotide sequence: TGCAGCGTTGAAAAGGCTGGGACAGCCCTTTACGAGCAGTACTTC. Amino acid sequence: CSVEKAGTALYEQYF.

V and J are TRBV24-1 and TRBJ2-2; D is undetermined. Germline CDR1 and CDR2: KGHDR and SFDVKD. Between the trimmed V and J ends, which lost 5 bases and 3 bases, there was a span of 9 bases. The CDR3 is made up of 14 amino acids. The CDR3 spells CATSGPEHTGELFF. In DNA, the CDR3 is TGTGCCACCAGTGGTCCAGAACACACCGGGGAGCTGTTTTTT.

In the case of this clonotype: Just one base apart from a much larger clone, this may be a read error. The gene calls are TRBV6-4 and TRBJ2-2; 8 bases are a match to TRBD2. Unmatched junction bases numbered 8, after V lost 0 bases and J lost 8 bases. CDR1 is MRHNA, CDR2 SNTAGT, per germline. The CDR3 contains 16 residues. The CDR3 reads CASSDSGGGSSGELFF. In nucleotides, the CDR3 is TGTGCCAGCAGTGACTCTGGCGGGGGGTCCAGTGGGGAGCTGTTTTTT.

As DNA, the CDR3 is TGTGCCAGCAGTGAAGCGCTAGCGCAGTTCTTC. This codes for CASSEALAQFF. The chain couples TRBV6-1 to TRBJ2-1; TRBD2 might be the D (5 bases). The CDR3 extends over 11 amino acids. The ends were cut back, 0 bases at V and 12 bases at J, with 6 bases in the middle. Looked up from germline, CDR1 is MNHNS and CDR2 is SASEGT.

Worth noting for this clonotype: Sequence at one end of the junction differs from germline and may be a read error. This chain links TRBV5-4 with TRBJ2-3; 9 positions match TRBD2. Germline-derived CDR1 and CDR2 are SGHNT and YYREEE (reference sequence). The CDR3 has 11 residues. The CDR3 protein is CASSLLAGLVF. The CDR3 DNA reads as TGTGCCAGCAGCTTGCTAGCGGGACTGGTTTTT.

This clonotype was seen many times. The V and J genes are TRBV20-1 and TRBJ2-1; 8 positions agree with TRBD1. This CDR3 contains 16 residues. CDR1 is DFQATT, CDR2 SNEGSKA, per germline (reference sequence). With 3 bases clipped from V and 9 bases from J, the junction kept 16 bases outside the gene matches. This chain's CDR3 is CSASVKDRVSAIEQFF. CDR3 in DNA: TGCAGTGCTAGTGTTAAGGACAGGGTTTCTGCAATTGAGCAGTTCTTC.

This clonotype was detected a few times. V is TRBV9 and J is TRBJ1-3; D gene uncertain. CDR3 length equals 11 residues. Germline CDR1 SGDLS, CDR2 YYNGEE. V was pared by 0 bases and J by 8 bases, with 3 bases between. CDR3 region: CASSVGDTIYF. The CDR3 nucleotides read TGTGCCAGCAGCGTAGGAGACACCATATATTTT.